This T cell receptor beta chain was recovered during a study of blood T cell repertoires in COVID-19 (dated by TCRdb to about 2020). At the level of the whole study: Collaborator samples came from the United States, Italy and Spain and covered acute and convalescent phases of COVID-19. The material from the prospective study consisted of cDNA or gDNA derived from T cells, B-cell-depleted T cells, or PBMCs. Subjects who had been exposed to COVID-19, were actively infected with it, or had recovered from it provided the deeply sampled blood TCRbeta repertoires that made up the dataset. The repertoires were released in a freely available public database intended as a resource for research on the immune response to SARS-CoV-2. Samples were obtained from the ongoing ImmuneRACE study (first 160 participants) and from over a thousand subjects provided by 6 global collaborators. Sample metadata almost always included a de-identified subject ID, COVID-19 status, age in years and sex. Where HLA class I and class II types were available, the types were taken from metadata supplied by the sample provider, not from assay-based typing. The full study reports these points: Clinical and demographic metadata were provided uncurated, with the amount varying by source and participant.

Spanning cysteine to phenylalanine, the CDR3 consists of 13 amino acids. The only DNA kept is the CDR3, 39 bases in frame from the first base. At the junction V is shortened by 7 bases and J by 0 bases, with 10 bases in between. CDR1 and CDR2 are read off the germline V gene as MDHEN and SYDVKM. TCRbeta CDR3 regions were amplified from genomic DNA using the immunoSEQ Assay, a bias-controlled multiplex PCR. The paper's processing steps were these. Nucleated cell counts per sample were estimated from amplification of reference gene primers within the assay. Sequence reads were collapsed and filtered to measure the absolute abundance of every unique TCRbeta CDR3 rearrangement. For each sample, productive Simpson clonality was calculated as the square root of Simpson's diversity index over productive rearrangements. TCRdb holds this immuneACCESS table with in-frame rearrangements only. Some clones are missing; in checked studies, unresolved V genes explain under half, and the rest has no known cause. The V and J calls and clone size are taken from that table; D and trimming were inferred from the DNA. The sample table shows around 84,000 clones, and about 80% are seen once. The top ten clonotypes cover more than 10% of the sample.

Collaborating institutions collected whole blood in K2EDTA tubes following their own protocols. Collaborator samples were shipped for TCRbeta analysis as frozen whole blood, isolated PBMCs, or DNA extracted from either sample type. This clone was counted only a few times. The specificity of this receptor is unknown. No much larger clone is present one base from it, and per-base qualities are unavailable. The specimen was peripheral blood. The origin of this receptor is a middle-aged woman with active or convalescent COVID-19. This chain joins TRBV28 to TRBJ2-7; the D gene is perhaps TRBD1, from 5 matching bases. Read as DNA, the sequence is TGTGCCAGCACCTTAGGGGTCTCCTACGAGCAGTACTTC. Its protein product is CASTLGVSYEQYF. With all but the CDR3 taken from the reference TRBV28 and TRBJ2-7 genes, the full variable domain is: DVKVTQSSRYLVKRTGEKVFLECVQDMDHENMFWYRQDPGLGLRLIYFSYDVKMKEKGDIPEGYSVSREKKERFSLILESASTNQTSMYLCASTLGVSYEQYFGPGTRLTVT.